This entry describes one T cell receptor (beta chain). Sample-barcoded 5' priming and a J-beta primer mix drove a second PCR of about 6 to 11 cycles. A single record per CDR3 protein comes from TCRdb applying MiXCR to the 5' RACE reads. The sample contains over 1,500,000 distinct CDR3 sequences, around half of which appear only once. The data stem from a study of blood T cells in healthy people across ages. The CDR3 sequence is 14 residues long. V was shortened by 0 bases and J by 5 bases, with 8 bases between the two germline ends. Germline V gene sequence: CDR1 LGHNA, CDR2 YNFKEQ. Sequencing was done on a sample of blood. This sequence joins TRBV4-2 and TRBJ2-1; D call uncertain. This TCR was sampled from a woman in her thirties or forties in good health. CDR3 DNA: TGTGCCAGCAGCCAAGAAATACGGGACAATGAGCAGTTCTTC. Its protein product is CASSQEIRDNEQFF.